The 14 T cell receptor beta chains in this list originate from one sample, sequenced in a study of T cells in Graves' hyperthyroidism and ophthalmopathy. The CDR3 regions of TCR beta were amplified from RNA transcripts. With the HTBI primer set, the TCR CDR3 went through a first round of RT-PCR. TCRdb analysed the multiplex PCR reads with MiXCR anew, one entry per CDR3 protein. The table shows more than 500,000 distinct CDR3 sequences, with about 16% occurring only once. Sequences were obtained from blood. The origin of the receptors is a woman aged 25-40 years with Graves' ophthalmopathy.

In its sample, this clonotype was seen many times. This chain's CDR3 is CASSERGWATNEKLFF. CDR3 nucleotides: TGTGCCAGCAGTGAACGAGGATGGGCAACTAATGAAAAACTGTTTTTT. This chain links TRBV6-1 with TRBJ1-4; D is undetermined. The CDR3 consists of 16 residues. The germline CDR1 and CDR2 sequences are MNHNS and SASEGT. V shed 2 bases and J shed 0 bases, with 10 bases lying between them.

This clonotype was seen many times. CDR3 region: CASSLQGPPSYNEQFF. Here the CDR3 DNA reads TGTGCCAGCAGCCTACAGGGACCCCCCTCCTACAATGAGCAGTTCTTC. The chain has TRBV11-2 and TRBJ2-1; D might be TRBD1 (6 bases). V was shortened by 5 bases and J by 0 bases, with 14 bases between the two germline ends. Germline loops: CDR1 SGHAT, CDR2 FQNNGV. The CDR3 is made up of 16 amino acids.

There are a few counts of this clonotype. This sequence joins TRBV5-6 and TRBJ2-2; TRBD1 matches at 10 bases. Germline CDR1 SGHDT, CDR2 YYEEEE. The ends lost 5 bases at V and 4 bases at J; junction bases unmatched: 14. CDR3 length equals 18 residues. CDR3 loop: CASSRPEGQGSSTGELFF. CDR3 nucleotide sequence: TGTGCCAGCAGTCGCCCGGAGGGACAGGGGTCGAGCACCGGGGAGCTGTTTTTT.

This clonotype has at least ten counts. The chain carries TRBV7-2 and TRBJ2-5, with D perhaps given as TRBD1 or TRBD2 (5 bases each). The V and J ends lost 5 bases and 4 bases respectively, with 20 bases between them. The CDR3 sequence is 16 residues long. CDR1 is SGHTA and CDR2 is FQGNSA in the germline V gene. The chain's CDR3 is CASSKGDVVATETQYF. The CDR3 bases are TGTGCCAGCAGCAAAGGGGACGTTGTTGCGACAGAGACCCAGTACTTC.

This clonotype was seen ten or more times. As DNA, the CDR3 is TGTGCCTGGACTCGGAGCTCCTATAATTCACCCCTCCACTTT. Amino acids: CAWTRSSYNSPLHF. The chain combines TRBV30 with TRBJ1-6; D remains unclear. The V gene's germline CDR1 is GTSNPN and CDR2 SVGIG (reference sequence). V was trimmed by 4 bases and J by 0 bases, leaving 7 bases between them. The CDR3 consists of 14 residues.

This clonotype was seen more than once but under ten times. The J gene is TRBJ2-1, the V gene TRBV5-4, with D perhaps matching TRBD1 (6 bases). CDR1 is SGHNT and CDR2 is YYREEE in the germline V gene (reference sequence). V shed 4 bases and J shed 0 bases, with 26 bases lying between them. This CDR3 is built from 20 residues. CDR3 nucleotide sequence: TGTGCCAGCAGCCGTAGTCAGGGGACAAGCCCTTTCAGCTCCTACAATGAGCAGTTCTTC. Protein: CASSRSQGTSPFSSYNEQFF.

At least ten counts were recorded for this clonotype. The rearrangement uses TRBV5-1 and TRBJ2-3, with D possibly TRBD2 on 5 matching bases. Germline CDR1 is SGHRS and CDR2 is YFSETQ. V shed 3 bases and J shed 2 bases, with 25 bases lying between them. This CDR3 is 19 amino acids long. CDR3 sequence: CASSSTRTLVSGPTDTQYF. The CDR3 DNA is TGCGCCAGCAGCTCGACACGAACACTAGTCTCGGGCCCCACAGATACGCAGTATTTT.

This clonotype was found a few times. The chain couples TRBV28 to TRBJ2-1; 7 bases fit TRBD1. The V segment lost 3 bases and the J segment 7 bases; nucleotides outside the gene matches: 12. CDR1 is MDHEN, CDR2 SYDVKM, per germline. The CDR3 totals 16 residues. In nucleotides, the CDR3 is TGTGCCAGCAGTTTCCCCTTAGGGGGCTCGGGGAATGAGCAGTTCTTC. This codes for CASSFPLGGSGNEQFF. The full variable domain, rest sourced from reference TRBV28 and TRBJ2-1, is DVKVTQSSRYLVKRTGEKVFLECVQDMDHENMFWYRQDPGLGLRLIYFSYDVKMKEKGDIPEGYSVSREKKERFSLILESASTNQTSMYLCASSFPLGGSGNEQFFGPGTRLTVL.

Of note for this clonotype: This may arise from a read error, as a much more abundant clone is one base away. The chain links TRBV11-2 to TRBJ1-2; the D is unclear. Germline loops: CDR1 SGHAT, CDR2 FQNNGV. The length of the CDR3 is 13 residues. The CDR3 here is CAGRRDHNYGYTF. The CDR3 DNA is TGTGCCGGCAGGAGAGACCATAACTATGGCTACACCTTC.

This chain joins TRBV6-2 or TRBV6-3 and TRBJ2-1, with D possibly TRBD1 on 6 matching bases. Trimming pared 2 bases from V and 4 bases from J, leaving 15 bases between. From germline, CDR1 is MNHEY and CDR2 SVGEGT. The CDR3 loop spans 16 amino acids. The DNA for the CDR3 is TGTGCCAGCAGTTACCCATTAGGGACACCGTACAATGAGCAGTTCTTC. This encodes CASSYPLGTPYNEQFF.

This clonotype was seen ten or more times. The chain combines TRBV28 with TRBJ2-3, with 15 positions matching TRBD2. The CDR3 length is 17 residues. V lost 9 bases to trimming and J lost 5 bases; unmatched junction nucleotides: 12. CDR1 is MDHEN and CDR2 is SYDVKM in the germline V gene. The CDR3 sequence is CASCSRTSGRAKDTQYF. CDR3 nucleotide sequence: TGTGCCAGTTGTTCCCGGACTAGCGGGAGGGCCAAAGATACGCAGTATTTT.

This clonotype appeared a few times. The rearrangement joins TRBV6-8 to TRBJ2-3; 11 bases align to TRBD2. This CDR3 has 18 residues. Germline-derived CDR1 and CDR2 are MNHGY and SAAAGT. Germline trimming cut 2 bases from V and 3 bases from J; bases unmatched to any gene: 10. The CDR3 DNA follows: TGTGCCAGCAGTTACGGGGAACTAGCGGGAGAAGGGACAGATACGCAGTATTTT. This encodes CASSYGELAGEGTDTQYF.

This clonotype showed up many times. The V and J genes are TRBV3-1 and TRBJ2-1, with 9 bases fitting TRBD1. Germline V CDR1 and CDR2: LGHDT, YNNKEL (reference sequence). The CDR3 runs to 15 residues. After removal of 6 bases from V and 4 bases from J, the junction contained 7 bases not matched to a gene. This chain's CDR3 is CASSNRDRVYNEQFF. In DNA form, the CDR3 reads TGTGCCAGCAGTAACCGGGACAGGGTGTACAATGAGCAGTTCTTC.

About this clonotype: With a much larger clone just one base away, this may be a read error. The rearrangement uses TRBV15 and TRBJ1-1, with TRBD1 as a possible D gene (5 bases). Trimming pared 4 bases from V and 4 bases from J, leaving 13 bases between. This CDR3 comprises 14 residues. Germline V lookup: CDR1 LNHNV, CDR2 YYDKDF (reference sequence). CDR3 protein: CATSTRQTSTEAFF. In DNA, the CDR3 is TGTGCCACCAGCACCAGACAGACAAGCACTGAAGCTTTCTTT.